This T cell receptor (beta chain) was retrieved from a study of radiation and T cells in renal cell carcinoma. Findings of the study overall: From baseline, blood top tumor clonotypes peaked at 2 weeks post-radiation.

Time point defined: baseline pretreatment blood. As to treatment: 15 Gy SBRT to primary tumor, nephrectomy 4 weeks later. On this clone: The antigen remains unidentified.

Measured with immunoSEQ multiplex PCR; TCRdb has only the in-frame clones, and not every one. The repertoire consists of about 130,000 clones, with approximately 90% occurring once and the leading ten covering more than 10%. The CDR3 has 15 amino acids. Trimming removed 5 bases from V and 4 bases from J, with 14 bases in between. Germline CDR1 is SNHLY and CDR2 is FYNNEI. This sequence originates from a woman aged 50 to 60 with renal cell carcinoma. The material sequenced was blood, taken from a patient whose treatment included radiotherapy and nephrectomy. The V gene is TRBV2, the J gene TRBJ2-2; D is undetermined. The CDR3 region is CASSQRPWGTGELFF. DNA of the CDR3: TGTGCCAGCAGTCAAAGACCCTGGGGCACCGGGGAGCTGTTTTTT.